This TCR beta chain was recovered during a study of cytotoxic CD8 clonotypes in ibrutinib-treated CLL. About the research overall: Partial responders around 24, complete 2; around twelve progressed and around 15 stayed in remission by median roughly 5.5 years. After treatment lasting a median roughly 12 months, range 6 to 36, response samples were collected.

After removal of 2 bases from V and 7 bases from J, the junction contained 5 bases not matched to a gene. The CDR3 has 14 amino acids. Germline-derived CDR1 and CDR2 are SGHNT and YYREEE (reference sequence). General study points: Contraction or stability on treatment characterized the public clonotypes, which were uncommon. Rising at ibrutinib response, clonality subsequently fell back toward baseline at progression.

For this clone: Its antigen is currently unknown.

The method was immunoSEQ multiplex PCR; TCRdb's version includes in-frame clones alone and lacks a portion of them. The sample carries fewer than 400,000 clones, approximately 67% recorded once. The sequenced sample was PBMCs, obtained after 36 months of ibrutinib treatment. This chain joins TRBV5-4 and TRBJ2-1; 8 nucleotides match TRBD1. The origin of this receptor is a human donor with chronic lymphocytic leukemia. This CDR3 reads CASSFGQGRNEQFF. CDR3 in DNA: TGTGCCAGCAGCTTCGGACAGGGCAGGAATGAGCAGTTCTTC.